The 5 T cell receptor beta chains given below trace back to one sample, sequenced in a study of regulatory T cells in long-lasting Graves disease. Time point specified: persistent/refractory GD, antithyroid drugs over 5 years with positive TRAb. PBMCs were the source of the RNA used for TCR sequencing. According to the study, TCR beta libraries were built with iRepertoire HTBI primers and CDR3-region Arm-PCR. TCRdb passed the multiplex PCR reads through MiXCR, listing each CDR3 protein once. The sample consists of some 340,000 distinct CDR3 sequences, 23% of them appearing once. The sample in question was peripheral blood mononuclear cells (PBMCs), obtained when the disease was refractory, from a patient treated with antithyroid drugs. These receptors were taken from a woman aged 40 to 50 with Graves disease.

At least ten counts were recorded for this clonotype. The chain carries TRBV6-5 and TRBJ1-5; 7 bases are shared with TRBD1. CDR1 MNHEY and CDR2 SVGAGI come from the germline V gene. CDR3 size: 16 residues. V shed 2 bases, J shed 4 bases, and the junction held 8 bases outside the gene matches. CDR3 sequence reads: CASSYDWAGGNQPQHF. CDR3 nucleotide sequence: TGTGCCAGCAGTTACGATTGGGCAGGGGGAAATCAGCCCCAGCATTTT.

There are many counts of this clonotype. This chain joins TRBV6-1 and TRBJ2-5; 9 bases match TRBD2. After removal of 6 bases from V and 6 bases from J, the junction contained 11 bases not matched to a gene. The CDR3 length is 15 residues. The germline V gene encodes CDR1 MNHNS and CDR2 SASEGT. The CDR3 loop reads CASSPGAGGPQTQYF. The CDR3 DNA is TGTGCCAGCAGCCCCGGGGCGGGAGGGCCTCAGACCCAGTACTTC.

This clonotype was picked up a small number of times. The chain employs TRBV7-2 and TRBJ1-5; 8 bases line up with TRBD1. The ends lost 5 bases at V and 8 bases at J; junction bases unmatched: 14. CDR1 and CDR2 (germline): SGHTA, FQGNSA. There are 16 residues in the CDR3. The CDR3 reads CASSPGRGRGLEPQHF. The CDR3 nucleotides are TGTGCCAGCAGCCCAGGCAGGGGGCGAGGGTTAGAGCCCCAGCATTTT.

This clonotype was recorded many times. The chain has TRBV29-1 and TRBJ2-5; D perhaps matches TRBD1 (6 bases). Germline-derived CDR1 and CDR2 are SQVTM and ANQGSEA. Trimming shortened V by 5 bases and J by 3 bases, and 10 bases separated the two germline ends. This CDR3 region has 12 residues. The DNA for the CDR3 is TGCAGCGTTTATTCAGGGGAAGAGACCCAGTACTTC. Translating gives CSVYSGEETQYF.

Comments on this clonotype: Possible read error: a much larger clone is one base away. In this CDR3 the conserved last residue, phenylalanine or tryptophan, is missing, so a read error is likely. This rearrangement joins TRBV6-9 to TRBJ2-2; D is uncertain. The CDR3 is made up of 16 amino acids. Looked up from germline, CDR1 is MNHGY and CDR2 is SVAAGI. Trimming removed 4 bases at V and 3 bases at J, with 15 bases between. The CDR3 here is CASSSHWSRDTGELFL. The CDR3 region has the DNA TGTGCCAGCAGTTCACATTGGTCCCGGGACACCGGGGAGCTGTTTCTT.